This T cell receptor (beta chain) was documented in a study of T-cell memory formation after mild COVID-19. This CDR3 has 15 residues. Germline loops: CDR1 SGHTA, CDR2 FQGNSA. V gave up 3 bases and J gave up 3 bases, with 13 bases separating them. TCRdb fed the 5' RACE reads into MiXCR, producing one record per CDR3 protein. Here the sample spans a few hundred thousand distinct CDR3 sequences, just under 20% being singletons. In this sample, this clonotype turned up a few times. The sequence was collected from a man aged 18 to 35 who had mild COVID-19 (a few samples of this study predate the infection). Cell type and time point are not known. Sequencing was performed on PBMCs or a T cell subset sorted from them (not recorded which). The rearrangement uses TRBV7-2 and TRBJ2-3; D possibly corresponds to TRBD1 (5 bases). The CDR3 region is CASSFRVGATDTQYF. Written as DNA, the CDR3 is TGTGCCAGCAGCTTCAGGGTCGGTGCGACAGATACGCAGTATTTT.